The rows below give T cell receptor beta chains drawn from one sample of a study of cytomegalovirus exposure and HLA in healthy donors. Sequencing used immunoSEQ multiplex PCR; TCRdb keeps in-frame clones, though not all of them. This sample has 99,000 or so clones; over 60% occur once, and the top ten carry 16%. The sequenced sample was PBMCs. The source of these receptors is a man aged 60-69 years in good health and CMV-seropositive. Each CDR3 is given with its conserved first and last residue. The D gene is left open where the match is weak. Rows may omit the clone size; those that give it use once, few, many or a size class.

v_call	clone_size	j_call	d_call	cdr3_nt	cdr3_aa
TRBV7-9	once	TRBJ2-7	TRBD1	TGTGCCAGCAGCGACCGGGACAGGGGTTACGAGCAGTACTTC	CASSDRDRGYEQYF
TRBV19	NA	TRBJ2-7	NA	TGTGCCAGTAGTATACCAGGATCCTACGAGCAGTACTTC	CASSIPGSYEQYF
TRBV29-1	NA	TRBJ2-5	TRBD1	TGCAGCGTTAAAAAGGGCCAGTTCGCACAGGGGGAGCAGTACTTC	CSVKKGQFAQGEQYF
TRBV5-4	NA	TRBJ2-3	NA	TGTGCCAGCAGCTTGAGTCCGCGGGGCACAGATACGCAGTATTTT	CASSLSPRGTDTQYF
TRBV7-7	NA	TRBJ2-1	TRBD2	TGTGCTAGCAGCTTAGGCGGGGGCTACAATGAGCAGTTCTTC	CASSLGGGYNEQFF
TRBV18	NA	TRBJ1-6	NA	TGTGCCAGCTCACCACGCGGTTTCGGCTCCTATAATTCACCCCTCCACTTT	CASSPRGFGSYNSPLHF
TRBV9	NA	TRBJ2-7	TRBD1	TGTGCCAGCAGCACGACAGGGGACTCCTACGAGCAGTACTTC	CASSTTGDSYEQYF
TRBV7-9	NA	TRBJ2-2	TRBD2	TGTGCCAGCAGCGCCTGGACTAGCGGGGGGACCGGGGAGCTGTTTTTT	CASSAWTSGGTGELFF
TRBV4-1	NA	TRBJ2-5	NA	TGCGCCAGCAGCCAAGCCCCGCTCGACAGCTACCAAGAGACCCAGTACTTC	CASSQAPLDSYQETQYF
TRBV29-1	NA	TRBJ2-5	TRBD2	TGCAGCGTTGCACGCGGGAGTAGGGAGACCCAGTACTTC	CSVARGSRETQYF
TRBV19	NA	TRBJ2-7	NA	TGTGCCAGTAGTATAAGTACATTAACGGGCGAGCAGTACTTC	CASSISTLTGEQYF
TRBV6-6	NA	TRBJ1-3	TRBD1	TGTGCCAGCAGTTCTACAGGGGTTTCTGGAAACACCATATATTTT	CASSSTGVSGNTIYF
TRBV5-4	once	TRBJ2-2	TRBD1	TGTGCCAGCAGTTGGGGACAGGGGGCCGGCGGGGAGCTGTTTTTT	CASSWGQGAGGELFF
TRBV18	NA	TRBJ2-7	NA	TGTGCCAGCTCACCGGACGGGGGGCGCTACGAGCAGTACTTC	CASSPDGGRYEQYF
TRBV7-8	few	TRBJ2-3	TRBD2	TGTGCCAGCAGCTTAGTTGCGGGGGGGAGCACAGATACGCAGTATTTT	CASSLVAGGSTDTQYF
TRBV14	NA	TRBJ2-3	NA	TGTGCCAGCAGCCAAGATCTGGGCAGAACAGATACGCAGTATTTT	CASSQDLGRTDTQYF
TRBV10-3	once	TRBJ2-7	TRBD1	TGTGCCATCAGCAGGGACAGCTACGAGCAGTACTTC	CAISRDSYEQYF
TRBV15	NA	TRBJ2-7	NA	TGTGCCACCAGCAGAGGTCGGTTACGCGAGCAGTACTTC	CATSRGRLREQYF
TRBV5-6	NA	TRBJ2-5	TRBD1	TGTGCCAGTCGTCTACAGGGGGCGCGAGAGACCCAGTACTTC	CASRLQGARETQYF
TRBV5-4	few	TRBJ2-7	TRBD2	TGTGCCAGCAGCTCCTGGGGGGGGATACACGAGCAGTACTTC	CASSSWGGIHEQYF
TRBV21-1	NA	TRBJ1-4	NA	TGTGCCAGCAGCAAAGCGCGGGGGAGTTCCTGGGAAAAACTGTTTTTT	CASSKARGSSWEKLFF
TRBV11-2	NA	TRBJ2-7	NA	TGTGCCAGCAGCAACGCTCGGGAGCAGTACTTC	CASSNAREQYF
TRBV6-6	few	TRBJ2-7	TRBD1	TGTGCCAGCAGTTACTCGACAGGGGTTAAGAACGAGCAGTACTTC	CASSYSTGVKNEQYF
TRBV5-4	few	TRBJ1-4	NA	TGTGCCAGCAGCTTGGATATGACAGGCGAAAAACTGTTTTTT	CASSLDMTGEKLFF
TRBV4-3	once	TRBJ1-6	NA	TGCGCCAGCAGCCAAGGCTTTGAGACAGACGATTGGTCCCCCCTCCACTTT	CASSQGFETDDWSPLHF
TRBV11-2	once	TRBJ2-1	NA	TGTGCCAGCAGCTTACGGGTCACGCACACAAATGAGCAGTTCTTC	CASSLRVTHTNEQFF
TRBV9	NA	TRBJ2-7	NA	TGTGCCAGCAGCGTAGGGCCATCCTACGAGCAGTACTTC	CASSVGPSYEQYF
TRBV5-6	NA	TRBJ2-4	TRBD1	TGTGCCAGCAGTATTTTACAAACAGGGGGAAACATTCAGTACTTC	CASSILQTGGNIQYF
TRBV6-4	NA	TRBJ2-4	TRBD1	TGTGCCAGCAGCTCACCCGTTTTTAACAGGGACAGAAACATTCAGTACTTC	CASSSPVFNRDRNIQYF
TRBV5-1	NA	TRBJ1-1	TRBD1	TGCGCCAGCAGCATGGGGACAGGGGAGAAAGCTTTCTTT	CASSMGTGEKAFF
TRBV27	NA	TRBJ1-4	TRBD1	TGTGCCAGCAGAGGAGAGGGGGCAGGGGAAAAACTGTTTTTT	CASRGEGAGEKLFF
TRBV12-1	few	TRBJ2-3	NA	TGTGCCAGCAGCTTTGCGGTCCTAGCGGGGGGCTTCGCAGATACGCAGTATTTT	CASSFAVLAGGFADTQYF
TRBV27	once	TRBJ2-4	NA	TGTGCCAGCAGTTATAACAGGGATGGCATTCAGTACTTC	CASSYNRDGIQYF
TRBV5-1	few	TRBJ2-1	TRBD2	TGCGCCAGCACCACTAGCGGGGGCCCTCGGGCGAATGAGCAGTTCTTC	CASTTSGGPRANEQFF
TRBV11-1	NA	TRBJ2-3	NA	TGTGCCAGCAGCTTAGCACCAGGTTTAAATACGCAGTATTTT	CASSLAPGLNTQYF
TRBV11-1	NA	TRBJ2-7	TRBD1	TGTGCCAGCAGCTTGACAGGGAAGTCCTACGAGCAGTACTTC	CASSLTGKSYEQYF
TRBV5-4	NA	TRBJ2-5	NA	TGTGCCAGCAGCTTGGGGGTAGGGGTTCGGGAGACCCAGTACTTC	CASSLGVGVRETQYF
TRBV27	once	TRBJ1-5	NA	TGTGCCAGCAGCCACGACAGTTTCAATCAGCCCCAGCATTTT	CASSHDSFNQPQHF
TRBV18	once	TRBJ1-5	NA	TGTGCCAGCTCACCAGGCAGGGGAGGGAGAGGGACCCAGCATTTT	CASSPGRGGRGTQHF
TRBV19	NA	TRBJ2-4	NA	TGTGCCAGTAGTATAACAGGGAGAAACATTCAGTACTTC	CASSITGRNIQYF
TRBV5-1	once	TRBJ2-7	TRBD1	TGCGCCAGCAGCTTGGTGGCCAGGGGGACCTACGAGCAGTACTTC	CASSLVARGTYEQYF
TRBV28	NA	TRBJ1-1	NA	TGTGCCAGCAGAGAGGGCCTGGGGGCAGCTTTCTTT	CASREGLGAAFF
TRBV19	once	TRBJ1-6	TRBD1	TGTGCCAGTAGTATTCAGGGGGATTCACCCCTCCACTTT	CASSIQGDSPLHF
TRBV7-2	NA	TRBJ1-4	NA	TGTGCCAGCAGCTCAAGACAGACCAGACAACTGTTTTTT	CASSSRQTRQLFF
TRBV19	NA	TRBJ2-1	NA	TGTGCCAGTAGTATTAACAGGGAACAACCATCAAAATACAATGAGCAGTTCTTC	CASSINREQPSKYNEQFF
TRBV23-1	NA	TRBJ1-6	NA	TGCGCCAGCAGTCATATACAGAGCTCCTATAATTCACCCCTCCACTTT	CASSHIQSSYNSPLHF
TRBV9	NA	TRBJ2-5	NA	TGTGCCAGCAGCGAGGGGGGGTGGCAAGAGACCCAGTACTTC	CASSEGGWQETQYF
TRBV7-9	NA	TRBJ1-2	TRBD1	TGTGCCAGCAGCTCCCAGGGGGCGCGCGGCTACACCTTC	CASSSQGARGYTF
TRBV18	NA	TRBJ1-5	NA	TGTGCCAGCTCCCACGAGTATAGCAATCAGCCCCAGCATTTT	CASSHEYSNQPQHF
TRBV27	NA	TRBJ1-1	TRBD1	TGTGCCAGCAGTTTATTTGGGACAGGGACGAAGAACACTGAAGCTTTCTTT	CASSLFGTGTKNTEAFF